These 21 T cell receptor beta chains came from one sample sequenced in a study of T cells in Graves' hyperthyroidism and ophthalmopathy. Amplified regions were TCR beta CDR3 sequences from RNA transcripts. In the first-round RT-PCR of the TCR CDR3, the HTBI primer set was used. TCRdb processed the multiplex PCR reads anew with MiXCR; each CDR3 protein has one entry. The data contain 600,000 to 800,000 distinct CDR3 sequences, over 35% of them seen just once; the ten biggest clones take up 30% to 40%. Sequences were obtained from blood. The receptors stem from a woman aged 40-49 years with Graves' hyperthyroidism.

A word on this clonotype: A single base separates this from a much larger clone, so it may be a read error. The chain is built from TRBV29-1 and TRBJ2-2; D gene unclear. V gave up 0 bases and J gave up 4 bases, with 9 bases separating them. The CDR3 runs 14 residues. Germline V gene sequence: CDR1 SQVTM, CDR2 ANQGSEA. The CDR3 is CSVEEGSSTGELFF. For the CDR3, the DNA is TGCAGCGTTGAAGAGGGGTCAAGCACCGGGGAGCTGTTTTTT.

About this clonotype itself: One end of the junction is discordant with germline, which a read error may explain. The CDR3 nucleotides read TGTGCCAGCAGTGAACAGGGATTGTTGAGCAATCAGCCCCAGCATTTT. Its translation: CASSEQGLLSNQPQHF. This chain uses TRBV10-3 with TRBJ1-5, with D possibly matching TRBD1 (6 bases). Per the germline V gene, CDR1 is ENHRY and CDR2 is SYGVKD. The CDR3 has 16 residues.

This clonotype has only a few counts. This chain joins TRBV9 and TRBJ1-2; the D is unclear. This CDR3 contains 13 residues. V shed 3 bases and J shed 0 bases, with 6 bases lying between them. Germline V gene sequence: CDR1 SGDLS, CDR2 YYNGEE. The CDR3 nucleotides read TGTGCCAGCAGCGGACCATCTAACTATGGCTACACCTTC. It specifies CASSGPSNYGYTF.

The table lists this clonotype with a count of one. This clone may be a read error of a much larger clone one base away. V and J are TRBV20-1 and TRBJ1-2; 10 bases match TRBD1. J lost 4 bases, V lost 3 bases, and 2 bases had no gene match. This CDR3 has 13 amino acids. Germline CDR1 DFQATT, CDR2 SNEGSKA (reference sequence). The CDR3 DNA follows: TGCAGTGCTAGTGGACAGGGGGGCTATGGCTACACCTTC. Translated, it gives CSASGQGGYGYTF.

CDR3 in amino acids: CASSLAGERGQPQHF. In DNA form, the CDR3 reads TGTGCCAGCAGCTTGGCGGGGGAGCGGGGGCAGCCCCAGCATTTT. The rearrangement joins TRBV7-2 to TRBJ1-5; perhaps TRBD1 as D (5 bases). Trimming cost V 3 bases and J 7 bases, with 16 bases left between them. In germline, CDR1 is SGHTA, CDR2 FQGNSA. This CDR3 comprises 15 residues.

This clonotype was recorded once. A much larger clone is a single base away; this may be a read error. This chain connects TRBV12-3 or TRBV12-4 to TRBJ2-7; the D gene is possibly TRBD1 (5 bases). This CDR3 has 14 residues. The chain's CDR3 is CASSSQGLSYERYF. The CDR3 DNA reads as TGTGCCAGCAGTTCCCAGGGCCTATCCTACGAGCGGTACTTC.

The table lists this clonotype with many counts. The rearrangement links TRBV5-6 to TRBJ2-2; tentatively, D is TRBD1 (6 bases). The CDR3 is 11 amino acids. From germline, CDR1 is SGHDT and CDR2 YYEEEE. V shed 3 bases and J shed 9 bases, with 6 bases lying between them. The CDR3 sequence: CASSWDRELFF. The CDR3 DNA follows: TGTGCCAGCAGCTGGGACAGGGAGCTGTTTTTT.

V is TRBV5-8 and J is TRBJ2-7; D call uncertain. There are 11 residues in the CDR3. Germline CDR1 and CDR2: SGHTS and YDEGEE. With 4 bases removed from V and 7 bases from J, the gap between germline ends came to 9 bases. Here the CDR3 DNA reads TGTGCCAGCAGCCTCAACAATGAGCAGTACTTC. It codes for CASSLNNEQYF. The full variable domain, completed using reference TRBV5-8 and TRBJ2-7, is EAGVTQSPTHLIKTRGQQATLRCSPISGHTSVYWYQQALGLGLQFLLWYDEGEERNRGNFPPRFSGRQFPNYSSELNVNALELEDSALYLCASSLNNEQYFGPGTRLTVT.

Of note for this clonotype: At one boundary the junction diverges from the germline segment, which might be a read error. The rearrangement links TRBV6-5 to TRBJ1-3; the D is unclear. CDR1 and CDR2 (germline): MNHEY, SVGAGI. The CDR3 consists of 9 residues. The CDR3 DNA sequence: TGTGCCAGCACCGTCAGCGGCACCTGG. Its protein product is CASTVSGTW.

As concerns this clonotype: At one end the junction does not follow the germline gene, possibly because of a read error. The chain links TRBV15 to TRBJ1-3, with a possible D match to TRBD1 (5 bases). Germline V gives CDR1 LNHNV, CDR2 YYDKDF (reference sequence). The CDR3 totals 15 residues. The DNA of the CDR3 is TGTCCCACCAGCAGAGATCAAGGGGTAGGAAGCACCATATATTTT. This encodes CPTSRDQGVGSTIYF. Combining the CDR3 with reference TRBV15 and TRBJ1-3 gives the whole variable domain DAMVIQNPRYQVTQFGKPVTLSCSQTLNHNVMYWYQQKSSQAPKLLFHYYDKDFNNEADTPDNFQSRRPNTSFCFLDIRSPGLGDTAMYLCPTSRDQGVGSTIYFGEGSWLTVV.

This clonotype was seen a single time. This sequence joins TRBV11-2 and TRBJ2-5, with 9 bases fitting TRBD2. V dropped 1 base and J dropped 4; count of bases not matched to a gene: 7. Germline V gives CDR1 SGHAT, CDR2 FQNNGV. The CDR3 spans 16 residues. CDR3 sequence (DNA): TGTGCCAGCAGCTTAGCGGGACTAGCACATCGAGAGACCCAGTACTTC. It translates to CASSLAGLAHRETQYF.

This clonotype came up a few times. The genes are TRBV20-1 and TRBJ2-7; 8 bases agree with TRBD1. With 1 base clipped from V and 3 bases from J, the junction kept 2 bases outside the gene matches. From germline, CDR1 is DFQATT and CDR2 SNEGSKA (reference sequence). This CDR3 spans 13 amino acids. This CDR3 reads CSARAGGDYEQYF. CDR3 coding DNA: TGCAGTGCTAGAGCAGGGGGCGACTACGAGCAGTACTTC.

The V gene is TRBV10-3, the J gene TRBJ1-4; TRBD1 is a possible D gene (5 bases). The CDR3 runs to 13 residues. Deletions cut 4 bases from V and 7 bases from J, with 10 bases between. Germline V gene lookup returns CDR1 ENHRY and CDR2 SYGVKD. The chain's CDR3 is CAISAGSSEKLFF. The DNA of the CDR3 is TGTGCCATCAGTGCAGGGAGTTCTGAAAAACTGTTTTTT.

The rearrangement links TRBV20-1 to TRBJ1-5, with D possibly being TRBD1 (5 bases). This CDR3 is 14 amino acids long. V was cut by 2 bases and J by 6 bases, with 14 bases left in between. Germline CDR1 reads DFQATT; CDR2 reads SNEGSKA (reference sequence). CDR3 in DNA: TGCAGTGCTAGACATGGGGGGACGAGTCAGCCCCAGCATTTT. This sequence encodes CSARHGGTSQPQHF.

This clonotype was found a few times. The chain employs TRBV2 and TRBJ2-3; no clear D. Trimming shortened V by 7 bases and J by 3 bases, and 8 bases separated the two germline ends. CDR1 and CDR2 from the germline V gene are SNHLY and FYNNEI. The length of the CDR3 is 12 residues. The CDR3 region has the DNA TGTGCCAGCAAGGCAGAAACAGATACGCAGTATTTT. Translating it yields CASKAETDTQYF.

The rearrangement links TRBV5-1 to TRBJ2-1; the match to TRBD2 covers 10 bases. V was pared by 1 base and J by 8 bases, with 0 bases of the junction left unmatched. The CDR3 has 13 residues. The germline V gene has CDR1 SGHRS and CDR2 YFSETQ. The CDR3 bases are TGCGCCAGCAGCTTGCTAGCGGGAGATGAGCAGTTCTTC. It specifies CASSLLAGDEQFF.

The V gene is TRBV6-5, the J gene TRBJ1-6; D is undetermined. The length of the CDR3 is 16 residues. Deletions cut 6 bases from V and 5 bases from J, with 17 bases between. From germline, CDR1 is MNHEY and CDR2 SVGAGI. The CDR3 reads CASSWTVGRNNSPLHF. Here the CDR3 DNA reads TGTGCCAGCAGCTGGACTGTAGGGCGAAATAATTCACCCCTCCACTTT.

CDR3 coding DNA: TGCAGTGCAGGGTCGGCAGGGGTTGGTTCGCCCCAGTACTTC. Protein: CSAGSAGVGSPQYF. This chain links TRBV20-1 with TRBJ2-7; D might be TRBD1 (6 bases). In germline, CDR1 is DFQATT, CDR2 SNEGSKA (reference sequence). V lost 6 bases to trimming and J lost 10 bases, with 25 bases between them. The CDR3 spans 14 residues.

A word on this clonotype: An end of the junction does not agree with germline; a read error may underlie this. The CDR3 DNA reads as TGTGCCAGCAGCCCCCAAGCGCATGAGCATTACTTC. Protein: CASSPQAHEHYF. J is TRBJ2-7 and V is TRBV11-2; D unresolved. This CDR3 contains 12 residues. Germline CDR1 SGHAT, CDR2 FQNNGV. The complete variable domain, with remaining parts taken from reference TRBV11-2 and TRBJ2-7, reads EAGVAQSPRYKIIEKRQSVAFWCNPISGHATLYWYQQILGQGPKLLIQFQNNGVVDDSQLPKDRFSAERLKGVDSTLKIQPAKLEDSAVYLCASSPQAHEHYFGPGTRLTVT.

This clonotype was recorded many times. The V and J genes are TRBV2 and TRBJ2-7; no firm D call. The CDR3 contains 11 residues. CDR1 is SNHLY, CDR2 FYNNEI, per germline. Trimming took 5 bases from V and 7 from J, leaving 9 bases between them. CDR3 loop: CASSYSQEQYF. In DNA form, the CDR3 reads TGTGCCAGCAGTTACTCACAGGAGCAGTACTTC. Full variable domain (outside the CDR3, taken from reference TRBV2 and TRBJ2-7): EPEVTQTPSHQVTQMGQEVILRCVPISNHLYFYWYRQILGQKVEFLVSFYNNEISEKSEIFDDQFSVERPDGSNFTLKIRSTKLEDSAMYFCASSYSQEQYFGPGTRLTVT.

The V gene is TRBV29-1, the J gene TRBJ2-5, with D possibly called TRBD1 or TRBD2 (5 bases each). The CDR3 is 13 amino acids. The germline CDR1 and CDR2 sequences are SQVTM and ANQGSEA. The CDR3 is CSGGPRLGETQYF. For the CDR3, the DNA is TGCAGTGGGGGACCCCGGCTCGGGGAGACCCAGTACTTC.